This is a list of T cell receptor beta chains from one sample in a study of OX40 agonist ivuxolimab in advanced cancers. Using immunoSEQ multiplex PCR, the repertoire was profiled, and TCRdb retains in-frame clones only, with some absent. This sample carries 130,000 or so clones, 90% of them seen once, and the ten largest clones take approximately 0.99%. Sequenced material: CD4+ or CD8+ T cells sorted from blood, taken in a trial of the OX40 agonist ivuxolimab. The receptors were sampled from an adult with an advanced solid tumor such as melanoma, head and neck, liver or kidney cancer. The CDR3 runs from the conserved cysteine through the conserved F or W. The order of the fields is V gene, CDR3 length, D gene, clone size, J gene, CDR3 DNA, CDR3 protein. The D gene is left open where the match is weak. A clone size is listed for some rows: how often the clone was seen (once, few, many), or a class if it is expanded.

v_call: TRBV28
cdr3_length: 15
d_call: .
clone_size: .
j_call: TRBJ2-6
cdr3_nt: TGTGCCAGCAGTCTCACAGGGCGCGGGGCCAACGTCCTGACTTTC
cdr3_aa: CASSLTGRGANVLTF

v_call: TRBV29-1
cdr3_length: 11
d_call: .
clone_size: .
j_call: TRBJ2-2
cdr3_nt: TGCAGCGTTGTGTTAACCGGGGAGCTGTTTTTT
cdr3_aa: CSVVLTGELFF

v_call: TRBV5-1
cdr3_length: 14
d_call: .
clone_size: .
j_call: TRBJ2-3
cdr3_nt: TGCGCCAGCAGCCTAGGGACGCTCACAGATACGCAGTATTTT
cdr3_aa: CASSLGTLTDTQYF

v_call: TRBV9
cdr3_length: 14
d_call: .
clone_size: .
j_call: TRBJ1-2
cdr3_nt: TGTGCCAGCAGCCCACGGACGGGATATGAGGAGGACACCTTC
cdr3_aa: CASSPRTGYEEDTF

v_call: TRBV5-1
cdr3_length: 12
d_call: .
clone_size: .
j_call: TRBJ2-3
cdr3_nt: TGCGCCAGCAGGCTTTCGTCGGATACGCAGTATTTT
cdr3_aa: CASRLSSDTQYF

v_call: TRBV18
cdr3_length: 15
d_call: TRBD2
clone_size: .
j_call: TRBJ2-1
cdr3_nt: TGTGCCAGCTCACCAGAGGCTAGCGGGAAAGGTGAGCAGTTCTTC
cdr3_aa: CASSPEASGKGEQFF

v_call: TRBV19
cdr3_length: 12
d_call: .
clone_size: .
j_call: TRBJ1-5
cdr3_nt: TGTGCCAGCACAGGGAGCGGGCAGCCCCAGCATTTT
cdr3_aa: CASTGSGQPQHF

v_call: TRBV9
cdr3_length: 16
d_call: .
clone_size: .
j_call: TRBJ2-2
cdr3_nt: TGTGCCAGCACCCTCGGTGGTACCCCGAACACCGGGGAGCTGTTTTTT
cdr3_aa: CASTLGGTPNTGELFF

v_call: TRBV4-3
cdr3_length: 16
d_call: .
clone_size: once
j_call: TRBJ2-1
cdr3_nt: TGCGCCAGCAGCCAAGTATGGGACTTCTCCTACAATGAGCAGTTCTTC
cdr3_aa: CASSQVWDFSYNEQFF

v_call: TRBV4-3
cdr3_length: 15
d_call: TRBD1
clone_size: .
j_call: TRBJ1-1
cdr3_nt: TGCGCCAGCAGCCGAGAGACAGGGGGCAGAACTGAAGCTTTCTTT
cdr3_aa: CASSRETGGRTEAFF

v_call: TRBV6-5
cdr3_length: 15
d_call: TRBD1
clone_size: .
j_call: TRBJ1-4
cdr3_nt: TGTGCCAGCAGTTACGACAGGGGAACTAATGAAAAACTGTTTTTT
cdr3_aa: CASSYDRGTNEKLFF

v_call: TRBV27
cdr3_length: 13
d_call: .
clone_size: .
j_call: TRBJ2-5
cdr3_nt: TGTGCCAGCAGTCTCCGGGGAGCGGAGACCCAGTACTTC
cdr3_aa: CASSLRGAETQYF

v_call: TRBV4-2
cdr3_length: 15
d_call: .
clone_size: .
j_call: TRBJ1-2
cdr3_nt: TGTGCCAGCAGCCCACAGAGCCCCGATACCTATGGCTACACCTTC
cdr3_aa: CASSPQSPDTYGYTF

v_call: TRBV2
cdr3_length: 13
d_call: TRBD2
clone_size: .
j_call: TRBJ2-1
cdr3_nt: TGTGCCAGCCGCACTAGCGGATACAATGAGCAGTTCTTC
cdr3_aa: CASRTSGYNEQFF

v_call: TRBV30
cdr3_length: 13
d_call: .
clone_size: .
j_call: TRBJ1-2
cdr3_nt: TGTGCCTGGAGTAGACAAGTCAACTATGGCTACACCTTC
cdr3_aa: CAWSRQVNYGYTF

v_call: TRBV5-1
cdr3_length: 18
d_call: TRBD1
clone_size: .
j_call: TRBJ1-1
cdr3_nt: TGCGCCAGCTCGATGACCTTTGGGACAGCTGTTATGAACACTGAAGCTTTCTTT
cdr3_aa: CASSMTFGTAVMNTEAFF

v_call: TRBV10-3
cdr3_length: 16
d_call: TRBD2
clone_size: .
j_call: TRBJ2-2
cdr3_nt: TGTGCCATCACCGAGACTAGCGGGGGGAACACCGGGGAGCTGTTTTTT
cdr3_aa: CAITETSGGNTGELFF

v_call: TRBV7-3
cdr3_length: 15
d_call: TRBD1
clone_size: .
j_call: TRBJ2-1
cdr3_nt: TGTGCCAGCAGTTTGCGACAGGGGGCTATGGGTGAGCAGTTCTTC
cdr3_aa: CASSLRQGAMGEQFF

v_call: TRBV2
cdr3_length: 12
d_call: .
clone_size: .
j_call: TRBJ2-7
cdr3_nt: TGTGCCAGCAGATTGGGACCGATCGAGCAGTACTTC
cdr3_aa: CASRLGPIEQYF

v_call: TRBV7-2
cdr3_length: 12
d_call: .
clone_size: once
j_call: TRBJ2-3
cdr3_nt: TGTGCCAGCAGCCGCATTACGGATACGCAGTATTTT
cdr3_aa: CASSRITDTQYF

v_call: TRBV10-3
cdr3_length: 12
d_call: .
clone_size: .
j_call: TRBJ2-1
cdr3_nt: TGTGCCATCAGTGAGCAACGGAATGAGCAGTTCTTC
cdr3_aa: CAISEQRNEQFF

v_call: TRBV5-1
cdr3_length: 13
d_call: .
clone_size: .
j_call: TRBJ2-2
cdr3_nt: TGCGCCAGCAGCTTACAGGGCTCCGGGGAGCTGTTTTTT
cdr3_aa: CASSLQGSGELFF

v_call: TRBV28
cdr3_length: 17
d_call: TRBD2
clone_size: .
j_call: TRBJ2-3
cdr3_nt: TGTGCCAGCAGTTTTGTGACTAGCGGGATGACCACAGATACGCAGTATTTT
cdr3_aa: CASSFVTSGMTTDTQYF

v_call: TRBV6-4
cdr3_length: 16
d_call: .
clone_size: .
j_call: TRBJ2-2
cdr3_nt: TGTGCCAGCAGTGAACAACCCACAGGGTTCACCGGGGAGCTGTTTTTT
cdr3_aa: CASSEQPTGFTGELFF

v_call: TRBV7-2
cdr3_length: 15
d_call: .
clone_size: .
j_call: TRBJ2-1
cdr3_nt: TGTGCCAGCAGCTTAGGGGGGTCACGTTACAATGAGCAGTTCTTC
cdr3_aa: CASSLGGSRYNEQFF

v_call: TRBV19
cdr3_length: 13
d_call: TRBD2
clone_size: .
j_call: TRBJ2-1
cdr3_nt: TGTGCCAGTAGTAGGCTAGCGGACAATGAGCAGTTCTTC
cdr3_aa: CASSRLADNEQFF

v_call: TRBV10-1
cdr3_length: 16
d_call: .
clone_size: .
j_call: TRBJ2-7
cdr3_nt: TGCGCCAGCAGTGAGGGGGTCCCCCGTAGCTCCTACGAGCAGTACTTC
cdr3_aa: CASSEGVPRSSYEQYF

v_call: TRBV25-1
cdr3_length: 18
d_call: .
clone_size: .
j_call: TRBJ2-1
cdr3_nt: TGTGCCAGCAGTCCCTGGGGAGTAGCTGAACTCTCCTACAATGAGCAGTTCTTC
cdr3_aa: CASSPWGVAELSYNEQFF

v_call: TRBV28
cdr3_length: 14
d_call: .
clone_size: .
j_call: TRBJ1-1
cdr3_nt: TGTGCCAGCAGTATACCAGGGGCGAACACTGAAGCTTTCTTT
cdr3_aa: CASSIPGANTEAFF

v_call: TRBV15
cdr3_length: 16
d_call: TRBD1
clone_size: .
j_call: TRBJ1-2
cdr3_nt: TGTGCCACCAGCAGAGGACAGGGGGCGGTTATCCATGGCTACACCTTC
cdr3_aa: CATSRGQGAVIHGYTF

v_call: TRBV7-7
cdr3_length: 15
d_call: TRBD2
clone_size: once
j_call: TRBJ2-5
cdr3_nt: TGTGCTAGCAGCCTAAATAGCGGGAGAGGTGAGACCCAGTACTTC
cdr3_aa: CASSLNSGRGETQYF

v_call: TRBV19
cdr3_length: 15
d_call: .
clone_size: .
j_call: TRBJ2-7
cdr3_nt: TGTGCCAGTAGATCCCCCGGTAGTAGCGCCTACGAGCAGTACTTC
cdr3_aa: CASRSPGSSAYEQYF

v_call: TRBV5-4
cdr3_length: 16
d_call: TRBD2
clone_size: .
j_call: TRBJ2-7
cdr3_nt: TGTGCCAGCAGCACTGGACTAGCGGGAGGGCTGTACGAGCAGTACTTC
cdr3_aa: CASSTGLAGGLYEQYF

v_call: TRBV5-4
cdr3_length: 12
d_call: .
clone_size: .
j_call: TRBJ2-3
cdr3_nt: TGTGCCAGCAGCTTAAGCACAGATACGCAGTATTTT
cdr3_aa: CASSLSTDTQYF

v_call: TRBV12-5
cdr3_length: 16
d_call: TRBD2
clone_size: .
j_call: TRBJ2-1
cdr3_nt: TGTGCTAGTGGTTTGGTAGCGGGAGGGTACTACAATGAGCAGTTCTTC
cdr3_aa: CASGLVAGGYYNEQFF

v_call: TRBV7-6
cdr3_length: 13
d_call: .
clone_size: .
j_call: TRBJ1-5
cdr3_nt: TGTGCCAGCAGCTTTTCAGATCTCCAGCCCCAGCATTTT
cdr3_aa: CASSFSDLQPQHF

v_call: TRBV2
cdr3_length: 15
d_call: .
clone_size: .
j_call: TRBJ1-5
cdr3_nt: TGTGCCAGCAGCCTACGGCAGGGGCGCGTTCAGCCCCAGCATTTT
cdr3_aa: CASSLRQGRVQPQHF

v_call: TRBV7-3
cdr3_length: 13
d_call: .
clone_size: .
j_call: TRBJ1-1
cdr3_nt: TGTGCCAGCAGCCCCCGGCCGAACACTGAAGCTTTCTTT
cdr3_aa: CASSPRPNTEAFF

v_call: TRBV18
cdr3_length: 15
d_call: .
clone_size: .
j_call: TRBJ2-6
cdr3_nt: TGTGCCAGCTCACTGGGGGTATCCGGGGCCAACGTCCTGACTTTC
cdr3_aa: CASSLGVSGANVLTF

v_call: TRBV7-8
cdr3_length: 16
d_call: .
clone_size: .
j_call: TRBJ2-2
cdr3_nt: TGTGCCAGCAGCTTAGCAGGTAGCGGGAACACCGGGGAGCTGTTTTTT
cdr3_aa: CASSLAGSGNTGELFF

v_call: TRBV6-1
cdr3_length: 16
d_call: .
clone_size: .
j_call: TRBJ1-3
cdr3_nt: TGTGCCAGCAGTGAAGTTCGCAGTGACTCTGGAAACACCATATATTTT
cdr3_aa: CASSEVRSDSGNTIYF

v_call: TRBV15
cdr3_length: 14
d_call: TRBD2
clone_size: .
j_call: TRBJ2-1
cdr3_nt: TGTGCCACCAACCCGGGAGGGCCTGGAAATGAGCAGTTCTTC
cdr3_aa: CATNPGGPGNEQFF

v_call: TRBV18
cdr3_length: 16
d_call: TRBD1
clone_size: .
j_call: TRBJ2-3
cdr3_nt: TGTGCCAGCTCACCATCCCGGACAGGGCCCACAGATACGCAGTATTTT
cdr3_aa: CASSPSRTGPTDTQYF

v_call: TRBV7-8
cdr3_length: 14
d_call: .
clone_size: few
j_call: TRBJ1-1
cdr3_nt: TGTGCCAGCAGGGTCGGGATAGTCGACACTGAAGCTTTCTTT
cdr3_aa: CASRVGIVDTEAFF

v_call: TRBV7-9
cdr3_length: 15
d_call: TRBD2
clone_size: .
j_call: TRBJ2-7
cdr3_nt: TGTGCCAGCAGCCCAGGGACTAGCGGAAGCTACGAGCAGTACTTC
cdr3_aa: CASSPGTSGSYEQYF

v_call: TRBV6-5
cdr3_length: 15
d_call: TRBD2
clone_size: .
j_call: TRBJ2-1
cdr3_nt: TGTGCCAGCAGTTCCGAAGCGGGAGCGCCCGCTGAGCAGTTCTTC
cdr3_aa: CASSSEAGAPAEQFF

v_call: TRBV7-9
cdr3_length: 16
d_call: .
clone_size: .
j_call: TRBJ2-1
cdr3_nt: TGTGCCAGCAGCTTAGGCGTGTACAGGGTGGAGAATGAGCAGTTCTTC
cdr3_aa: CASSLGVYRVENEQFF

v_call: TRBV7-8
cdr3_length: 17
d_call: TRBD2
clone_size: .
j_call: TRBJ2-2
cdr3_nt: TGTGCCAGCAGCTTGAGAAGGACTAGCGGGGGCACCGGGGAGCTGTTTTTT
cdr3_aa: CASSLRRTSGGTGELFF

v_call: TRBV18
cdr3_length: 16
d_call: TRBD1
clone_size: .
j_call: TRBJ1-5
cdr3_nt: TGTGCCAGCTCACGGGACAGGGGGCAGAGCAATCAGCCCCAGCATTTT
cdr3_aa: CASSRDRGQSNQPQHF

v_call: TRBV15
cdr3_length: 16
d_call: .
clone_size: few
j_call: TRBJ1-2
cdr3_nt: TGTGCCACCAGCAGGACCAGTTTTACTTCTAACTATGGCTACACCTTC
cdr3_aa: CATSRTSFTSNYGYTF

v_call: TRBV6-6
cdr3_length: 13
d_call: TRBD2
clone_size: .
j_call: TRBJ2-1
cdr3_nt: TGTGCCAGCAGGCCCGGGGGGTTCGATGAGCAGTTCTTC
cdr3_aa: CASRPGGFDEQFF

v_call: TRBV6-6
cdr3_length: 16
d_call: .
clone_size: .
j_call: TRBJ2-7
cdr3_nt: TGTGCCAGCAGTTCCCCCCAAAGGGCTCTTGAGGACGAGCAGTACTTC
cdr3_aa: CASSSPQRALEDEQYF

v_call: TRBV7-9
cdr3_length: 14
d_call: .
clone_size: few
j_call: TRBJ1-1
cdr3_nt: TGTGCCAGCAGCCCGTCGACGGTGAACACTGAAGCTTTCTTT
cdr3_aa: CASSPSTVNTEAFF